This entry lists 20 T cell receptor beta chains sequenced from one sample in a study of cytomegalovirus exposure and HLA in healthy donors. PCR employed 60 Vbeta and 13 Jbeta primers. Produced via immunoSEQ multiplex PCR; TCRdb's table is partial and in-frame only. The sample lists more than 60,000 clones, roughly three quarters seen once, with roughly 3% in the top ten. The sequenced sample was PBMCs. These receptors were collected from a woman in her twenties or thirties in good health and CMV-seronegative.

This sequence joins TRBV9 and TRBJ2-2; 7 bases map to TRBD2. In germline, CDR1 is SGDLS, CDR2 YYNGEE. The J segment lost 7 bases and the V segment lost 3 bases, leaving 3 bases of the junction unmatched. The CDR3 consists of 13 residues. CDR3 coding DNA: TGTGCCAGCAGCGCTAGCGGCCGCGGGGAGCTGTTTTTT. Protein product: CASSASGRGELFF.

V and J are TRBV6-1 and TRBJ2-1; TRBD2 agrees at 14 bases. The CDR3 contains 16 residues. V shed 4 bases and J 7 bases; nucleotides not matched to a gene: 6. In germline, CDR1 is MNHNS, CDR2 SASEGT. The CDR3 here is CASSGKGLAGVNEQFF. For the CDR3, the DNA is TGTGCCAGCAGTGGTAAGGGACTAGCGGGAGTGAATGAGCAGTTCTTC.

This sequence joins TRBV5-6 and TRBJ1-2, with D tentatively TRBD1 (6 bases). CDR3 length: 12 amino acids. CDR1 is SGHDT, CDR2 YYEEEE, per germline. V lost 4 bases and J 5 bases, leaving 9 bases between the germline ends. CDR3 in DNA: TGTGCCAGCAGCCGGACAGTTTATGGCTACACCTTC. Amino acid sequence: CASSRTVYGYTF.

The chain employs TRBV11-3 and TRBJ2-2; possibly TRBD2 for D (6 bases). The V end lost 4 bases, the J end lost 6 bases, and 9 bases lay between the germline ends. CDR3 length: 13 amino acids. Germline CDR1 SGHNT, CDR2 YENEEA. This CDR3 reads CASSSREPGELFF. CDR3 sequence (DNA): TGTGCCAGCAGCTCCCGGGAGCCCGGGGAGCTGTTTTTT.

This clone showed up just a few times. The genes are TRBV4-3 and TRBJ2-1; 7 bases line up with TRBD2. This CDR3 has 16 amino acids. Germline V gene sequence: CDR1 LGHNA, CDR2 YSLEER. The trim removed 0 bases at V and 0 bases at J, leaving 2 bases unmatched. The CDR3 region has the DNA TGCGCCAGCAGCCAAGAAGCGGGAATCTCCTACAATGAGCAGTTCTTC. This encodes CASSQEAGISYNEQFF.

V is TRBV9 and J is TRBJ1-5, with D perhaps matching TRBD1 (5 bases). The V gene lost 2 bases and the J gene lost 7 bases, with 13 bases spanning the gap. From germline, CDR1 is SGDLS and CDR2 YYNGEE. The CDR3 contains 14 residues. The CDR3 DNA follows: TGTGCCAGCAGCGTGGGGCAGGCTAAGCAGCCCCAGCATTTT. This sequence encodes CASSVGQAKQPQHF.

The V call is TRBV30, the J call TRBJ2-3; 7 bases agree with TRBD2. The CDR3 consists of 13 residues. Per the germline V gene, CDR1 is GTSNPN and CDR2 is SVGIG (reference sequence). V trimming: 3 bases; J trimming: 6 bases; junction bases outside the gene matches: 6. The CDR3 loop reads CAWSGLVADTQYF. The DNA of the CDR3 is TGTGCCTGGAGCGGACTAGTAGCGGATACGCAGTATTTT.

This chain uses TRBV23-1 with TRBJ2-7; D perhaps matches TRBD1 (5 bases). TRBV23-1 is reported as an ORF; its role is uncertain. CDR3 length: 13 residues. The ends were cut back, 4 bases at V and 3 bases at J, with 10 bases in the middle. CDR3 residues: CASSLRTLYEQYF. Here the CDR3 DNA reads TGCGCCAGCAGTCTAAGGACACTCTACGAGCAGTACTTC.

This clone has a single count. Other DNA sequences in the same sample also yield this CDR3. This chain links TRBV19 with TRBJ1-5, with no clear D. V was pared by 6 bases and J by 6 bases, with 12 bases between. The CDR3 loop spans 13 amino acids. Germline assignment: CDR1 LNHDA and CDR2 SQIVND (reference sequence). The CDR3 loop reads CASSPQEGQPQHF. The CDR3 nucleotides read TGTGCCAGTAGCCCCCAGGAAGGTCAGCCCCAGCATTTT.

The gene calls are TRBV7-9 and TRBJ1-2, with 10 bases identical to TRBD1. There are 13 residues in the CDR3. In germline, CDR1 is SEHNR, CDR2 FQNEAQ (reference sequence). V lost 9 bases, J lost 8 bases, and 9 bases stayed unmatched. CDR3 nucleotide sequence: TGTGCCAGTCCCGGACAGGGGGTCTACGGCTACACCTTC. This gives the protein CASPGQGVYGYTF.

The V and J genes are TRBV7-2 and TRBJ2-4; 11 bases are a match to TRBD1. CDR3 length: 19 amino acids. V trimming: 1 base; J trimming: 0 bases; junction bases outside the gene matches: 8. The V gene's germline CDR1 is SGHTA and CDR2 FQGNSA. CDR3 sequence (DNA): TGTGCCAGCAGCTTAGACGGACAGGGGGCTAGGCTAGCCAAAAACATTCAGTACTTC. This codes for CASSLDGQGARLAKNIQYF.

This chain uses TRBV10-3 with TRBJ2-7; the match to TRBD1 covers 8 bases. Per the germline V gene, CDR1 is ENHRY and CDR2 is SYGVKD. CDR3 length: 13 amino acids. J gave up 2 bases and V 10 bases, and 7 bases lay outside the gene matches. Written as DNA, the CDR3 is TGTGCCACCGGACAGGGAGGCACCTACGAGCAGTACGTC. Translated, it gives CATGQGGTYEQYV.

The J gene is TRBJ1-1, the V gene TRBV2; no reliable D call. V was clipped by 4 bases and J by 3 bases, with 9 bases between them. This CDR3 spans 13 amino acids. Germline-derived CDR1 and CDR2 are SNHLY and FYNNEI. DNA of the CDR3: TGTGCCAGCAGTGCCACTAGGGACACTGAAGCTTTCTTT. It codes for CASSATRDTEAFF. The full variable domain, with the rest looked up from reference TRBV2 and TRBJ1-1, is EPEVTQTPSHQVTQMGQEVILRCVPISNHLYFYWYRQILGQKVEFLVSFYNNEISEKSEIFDDQFSVERPDGSNFTLKIRSTKLEDSAMYFCASSATRDTEAFFGQGTRLTVV.

The J gene is TRBJ1-2, the V gene TRBV30, with D unresolved. CDR3 size: 14 residues. Looked up from germline, CDR1 is GTSNPN and CDR2 is SVGIG (reference sequence). With 4 bases removed from V and 2 bases from J, the gap between germline ends came to 14 bases. The CDR3 DNA sequence: TGTGCCTGGACTGAGGGATATAAGAACTATGGCTACACCTTC. It specifies CAWTEGYKNYGYTF. Full variable domain (missing parts from reference TRBV30 and TRBJ1-2): SQTIHQWPATLVQPVGSPLSLECTVEGTSNPNLYWYRQAAGRGLQLLFYSVGIGQISSEVPQNLSASRPQDRQFILSSKKLLLSDSGFYLCAWTEGYKNYGYTFGSGTRLTVV.

The J gene is TRBJ1-1, the V gene TRBV5-1, with 11 bases aligning to TRBD1. With V trimmed by 6 bases and J by 5 bases, 3 bases remained unmatched. Germline V gene lookup returns CDR1 SGHRS and CDR2 YFSETQ. The CDR3 is 13 amino acids. The CDR3 region has the DNA TGCGCCAGCACCGGACAGGGGGCGACTGAAGCTTTCTTT. Translated, it gives CASTGQGATEAFF.

As regards this clone: Mismatch with germline at one junction end may stem from a read error. The chain employs TRBV7-7 and TRBJ2-1, with 12 bases aligning to TRBD1. The CDR3 spans 16 residues. CDR1 SSHAT and CDR2 FNYEAQ come from the germline V gene (reference sequence). The CDR3 nucleotides read TGTGCTAGCAGCCCGGGGGACAGGGGGCGGAACAATGAGCAGTTCTTC. Protein product: CASSPGDRGRNNEQFF.

CDR3 coding DNA: TGTGCCGGGATCCGGGACGTCGGAGGGGAAAAACTGTTTTTT. Encoded protein: CAGIRDVGGEKLFF. The V call is TRBV30, the J call TRBJ1-4; D perhaps matches TRBD1 (5 bases). The CDR3 consists of 14 residues. Trimming stripped 8 bases from V and 8 bases from J, with 21 bases between. Germline V gives CDR1 GTSNPN, CDR2 SVGIG (reference sequence).

The chain carries TRBV18 and TRBJ1-3; 7 positions match TRBD1. The ends lost 4 bases at V and 4 bases at J; junction bases unmatched: 7. Germline V gives CDR1 KGHSH, CDR2 LQKENI. This CDR3 is built from 15 residues. The CDR3 region has the DNA TGTGCCAGCTCACGAAATACAGGGGCCGGAAACACCATATATTTT. Translated, it gives CASSRNTGAGNTIYF.

V is TRBV19 and J is TRBJ1-6, with 10 bases lining up with TRBD1. This CDR3 has 13 amino acids. V gave up 9 bases and J gave up 7 bases; unmatched junction bases: 3. Per the germline V gene, CDR1 is LNHDA and CDR2 is SQIVND (reference sequence). The CDR3 DNA reads as TGTGCCAGCAGGGACAGGGGCAATTCACCCCTCCACTTT. The encoded protein is CASRDRGNSPLHF. The whole variable domain, filled in from reference TRBV19 and TRBJ1-6, reads DGGITQSPKYLFRKEGQNVTLSCEQNLNHDAMYWYRQDPGQGLRLIYYSQIVNDFQKGDIAEGYSVSREKKESFPLTVTSAQKNPTAFYLCASRDRGNSPLHFGNGTRLTVT.

V is TRBV5-1 and J is TRBJ2-7, with TRBD2 as a possible D gene (5 bases). V shed 3 bases and J shed 3 bases, with 7 bases lying between them. CDR1 is SGHRS, CDR2 YFSETQ, per germline. This CDR3 contains 12 residues. The CDR3 sequence: CASSWSGYEQYF. Written as DNA, the CDR3 is TGCGCCAGCAGCTGGAGCGGCTACGAGCAGTACTTC.